The present entry profiles one T cell receptor (beta chain) with its context. The sample is drawn from a study of monozygotic twins with inflammatory bowel disease. TCRdb reprocessed the 5' RACE reads and keeps a single row for each CDR3 protein, giving no DNA. This listing includes 210,000 or so distinct CDR3 sequences. Per germline, CDR1 MNHEY and CDR2 SVGEGT. The CDR3 is 15 amino acids. Per donor there was one draw, yielding a blood sample of roughly 2.3 ml. The clonotype originates from a human donor with ulcerative colitis or Crohn's disease, or a healthy co-twin of an affected twin (not recorded which). Source material: blood. J is TRBJ2-3 and V is TRBV6-2 or TRBV6-3; TCRdb returns TRBD1, unconfirmable since there is no DNA. The CDR3 loop reads CASSYGTGDTDTQYF.